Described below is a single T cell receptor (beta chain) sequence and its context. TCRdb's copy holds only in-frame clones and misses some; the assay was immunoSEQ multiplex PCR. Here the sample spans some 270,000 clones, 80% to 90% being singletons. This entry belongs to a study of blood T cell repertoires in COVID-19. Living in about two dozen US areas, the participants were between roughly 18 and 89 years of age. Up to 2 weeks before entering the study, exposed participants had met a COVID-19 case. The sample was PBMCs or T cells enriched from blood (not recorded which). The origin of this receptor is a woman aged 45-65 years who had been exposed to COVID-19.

DNA for the CDR3: TGTGCCAGCTCACTCGCCCATACAGGGGGCTCGACTAATGAAAAACTGTTTTTT. It translates to CASSLAHTGGSTNEKLFF. The rearrangement links TRBV18 to TRBJ1-4, with TRBD1 identical over 9 bases. Per germline, CDR1 KGHSH and CDR2 LQKENI. J was trimmed by 2 bases and V by 4 bases; bases with no gene match: 11. This CDR3 region has 18 residues.